One sample yielded the 9 T cell receptor beta chains listed below, sequenced in a study of preoperative IRX-2 immunotherapy in early breast cancer. The treatment is: preoperative locoregional IRX-2 cytokine immunotherapy. This table comes from immunoSEQ multiplex PCR, and its TCRdb copy is limited to in-frame clones, with some not included. In the table there are about 42,000 clones, approximately 77% of which are singletons. Sequencing used tumor tissue, obtained after IRX-2 immunotherapy. These receptors came from a human donor with breast cancer.

This clone was counted a single time. This chain connects TRBV9 to TRBJ2-2, with D tentatively TRBD2 (6 bases). This CDR3 region has 13 residues. V was trimmed by 6 bases and J by 3 bases, leaving 9 bases between them. CDR1 and CDR2 from the germline V gene are SGDLS and YYNGEE. CDR3 in amino acids: CASTREHTGELFF. In DNA, the CDR3 is TGTGCCAGCACACGGGAGCACACCGGGGAGCTGTTTTTT.

This clone was seen only a few times. The chain uses TRBV6-8 and TRBJ1-5; D might be TRBD1 (6 bases). Trimming pared 4 bases from V and 3 bases from J, leaving 19 bases between. The CDR3 extends over 17 amino acids. Germline V CDR1 and CDR2: MNHGY, SAAAGT. The DNA of the CDR3 is TGTGCCAGCAGTTCAAGACCACAGGGAGGGGCCAATCAGCCCCAGCATTTT. This encodes CASSSRPQGGANQPQHF.

The chain employs TRBV29-1 and TRBJ1-1; D is unresolved. Trimming removed 6 bases from V and 1 base from J, with 9 bases in between. The CDR3 has 12 amino acids. CDR1 is SQVTM, CDR2 ANQGSEA, per germline. Here the CDR3 DNA reads TGCAGCGTGGGCACCCAGAACACTGAAGCTTTCTTT. Residues: CSVGTQNTEAFF.

In this sample, this clone turned up a few times. This chain's CDR3 is CASSLTMGLAGEQYF. DNA for the CDR3: TGTGCCAGCAGCTTAACCATGGGCCTTGCAGGCGAGCAGTACTTC. V gene TRBV11-3 combines with J gene TRBJ2-7, with D unclear. V lost 2 bases and J 6 bases, leaving 17 bases between the germline ends. This CDR3 is built from 15 residues. CDR1 and CDR2 (germline): SGHNT, YENEEA.

The genes are TRBV29-1 and TRBJ1-1; a possible D gene is TRBD1 (6 bases). Trimming cost V 2 bases and J 4 bases, with 14 bases left between them. Germline V gives CDR1 SQVTM, CDR2 ANQGSEA. The CDR3 is made up of 14 amino acids. The CDR3 spells CSVERGRGVTEAFF. CDR3 in DNA: TGCAGCGTTGAACGCGGCAGGGGTGTCACTGAAGCTTTCTTT. The entire variable domain, with the rest obtained from reference TRBV29-1 and TRBJ1-1, is as follows: SAVISQKPSRDICQRGTSLTIQCQVDSQVTMMFWYRQQPGQSLTLIATANQGSEATYESGFVIDKFPISRPNLTFSTLTVSNMSPEDSSIYLCSVERGRGVTEAFFGQGTRLTVV.

The rearrangement links TRBV5-1 to TRBJ2-1; D tentatively fits TRBD1 or TRBD2 (6 bases each). Looked up from germline, CDR1 is SGHRS and CDR2 is YFSETQ. V was trimmed by 4 bases and J by 0 bases, leaving 14 bases between them. The CDR3 covers 16 residues. The CDR3 sequence: CASSLGGSSSYNEQFF. The CDR3 coding sequence is TGCGCCAGCAGCCTGGGGGGCTCCAGCTCCTACAATGAGCAGTTCTTC.

The chain employs TRBV7-7 and TRBJ2-1; TRBD2 matches 12 bases. This CDR3 has 16 amino acids. V gave up 5 bases and J gave up 3 bases; unmatched junction bases: 5. From germline, CDR1 is SSHAT and CDR2 FNYEAQ (reference sequence). CDR3 in DNA: TGTGCCAGCAGCGCGACTAGCGGGGGAAGCTACAATGAGCAGTTCTTC. Translation gives CASSATSGGSYNEQFF.

The V call is TRBV6-8, the J call TRBJ1-1; D is possibly TRBD1 (6 bases). Trimming pared 5 bases from V and 3 bases from J, leaving 10 bases between. The CDR3 spans 13 residues. Germline V gives CDR1 MNHGY, CDR2 SAAAGT. The CDR3 here is CASSKNRDTEAFF. CDR3 nucleotides: TGTGCCAGCAGTAAAAACAGGGACACTGAAGCTTTCTTT.

J is TRBJ2-7 and V is TRBV19; TRBD1 agrees at 10 bases. J lost 4 bases, V lost 5 bases, and 5 bases had no gene match. The CDR3 loop spans 14 amino acids. Looked up from germline, CDR1 is LNHDA and CDR2 is SQIVND (reference sequence). The CDR3 sequence: CASSRRTGGYEQYF. The DNA for the CDR3 is TGTGCCAGTAGTCGCAGGACAGGGGGTTACGAGCAGTACTTC.